The 15 T cell receptor beta chains in this list originate from one sample, sequenced in a study of blood T cell repertoires in COVID-19. Some clones are missing from TCRdb's copy, which holds only in-frame ones; the method was immunoSEQ multiplex PCR. The table lists about 98,000 clones, 87% of them singletons. Source material: peripheral blood. The receptor source for this set is a man between 70 and 80 years old with acute or convalescent COVID-19.

Only one count was recorded for this clone. V usage is TRBV28 and J usage is TRBJ2-5; 9 nucleotides agree with TRBD2. This CDR3 has 19 residues. Germline CDR1 is MDHEN and CDR2 is SYDVKM. J was trimmed by 2 bases and V by 1 base; bases with no gene match: 14. CDR3 sequence (DNA): TGTGCCAGCAGTTTATCGCCGTTTCAGGGGCGGGGGGGTCAAGAGACCCAGTACTTC. Translating it yields CASSLSPFQGRGGQETQYF.

The J gene is TRBJ1-2, the V gene TRBV9, with 11 bases matching TRBD1. From germline, CDR1 is SGDLS and CDR2 YYNGEE. The CDR3 has 16 amino acids. After removal of 0 bases from V and 4 bases from J, the junction contained 5 bases not matched to a gene. The CDR3: CASSVGDRGFGYGYTF. The DNA for the CDR3 is TGTGCCAGCAGCGTAGGGGACAGGGGGTTCGGCTATGGCTACACCTTC. Using reference TRBV9 and TRBJ1-2 for the parts outside the CDR3, the full variable domain is DSGVTQTPKHLITATGQRVTLRCSPRSGDLSVYWYQQSLDQGLQFLIQYYNGEERAKGNILERFSAQQFPDLHSELNLSSLELGDSALYFCASSVGDRGFGYGYTFGSGTRLTVV.

V gene TRBV6-6 combines with J gene TRBJ1-5; no definite D call. V gave up 2 bases and J gave up 1 base, with 12 bases separating them. Germline assignment: CDR1 MNHNY and CDR2 SVGAGI (reference sequence). CDR3 size: 16 residues. The CDR3 nucleotides read TGTGCCAGCAGTTACCCCGGAGGGAGGAGCAATCAGCCCCAGCATTTT. Translated, it gives CASSYPGGRSNQPQHF.

V usage is TRBV16 and J usage is TRBJ2-7, with a weak D call TRBD2 (6 bases). V lost 0 bases, J lost 2 bases, and 14 bases lay in between. CDR3 length: 16 residues. Germline CDR1 is KGHSY and CDR2 is FQNENV. The CDR3 nucleotides read TGTGCCAGCAGCCAATCGGGACTCCTTGTTCCCTACGAGCAGTACTTC. Residues: CASSQSGLLVPYEQYF.

The chain is built from TRBV9 and TRBJ1-6; TRBD1 matches at 9 bases. There are 16 residues in the CDR3. The V and J ends lost 1 base and 9 bases, in that order; junction bases with no gene match: 8. CDR1 and CDR2 (germline): SGDLS, YYNGEE. The DNA of the CDR3 is TGTGCCAGCAGCGTAAGTCATGGACAGGGGAGTTCACCCCTCCACTTT. Translating it yields CASSVSHGQGSSPLHF.

This sequence joins TRBV25-1 and TRBJ1-1; D remains unclear. The CDR3 covers 16 residues. V lost 4 bases and J 1 base, leaving 16 bases between the germline ends. Germline V lookup: CDR1 MGHDK, CDR2 SYGVNS. The CDR3 loop reads CASSGDTAVRNTEAFF. CDR3 in DNA: TGTGCCAGCAGTGGCGACACGGCAGTCCGGAACACTGAAGCTTTCTTT.

The CDR3 is CASSTHSGQYNEQFF. The CDR3 bases are TGTGCCAGCAGCACACATAGCGGGCAATACAATGAGCAGTTCTTC. The genes are TRBV11-1 and TRBJ2-1, with TRBD2 matching over 7 bases. Trimming removed 5 bases from V and 4 bases from J; junction bases left unmatched: 8. This CDR3 spans 15 amino acids. Germline loops: CDR1 SGHAT, CDR2 FQDESV (reference sequence). The variable domain in full, completed from reference TRBV11-1 and TRBJ2-1, reads EAEVAQSPRYKITEKSQAVAFWCDPISGHATLYWYRQILGQGPELLVQFQDESVVDDSQLPKDRFSAERLKGVDSTLKIQPAELGDSAMYLCASSTHSGQYNEQFFGPGTRLTVL.

The chain recombines TRBV9 with TRBJ2-3, with TRBD1 identical over 9 bases. V gave up 3 bases and J gave up 2 bases; unmatched junction bases: 4. This CDR3 has 15 residues. The germline V gene has CDR1 SGDLS and CDR2 YYNGEE. The CDR3 DNA is TGTGCCAGCAGCGGCGGGACAGGGTTCACAGATACGCAGTATTTT. This codes for CASSGGTGFTDTQYF.

This sequence joins TRBV3-1 (or the pseudogene TRBV3-2) and TRBJ2-3, with TRBD2 identical over 7 bases. Trimming removed 4 bases from V and 4 bases from J; junction bases left unmatched: 5. Germline CDR1 LGHDT, CDR2 YNNKEL (reference sequence). The CDR3 is 14 amino acids. CDR3 sequence: CASSRRLASDTQYF. Written as DNA, the CDR3 is TGTGCCAGCAGCCGCCGACTAGCTTCAGATACGCAGTATTTT.

This rearrangement joins TRBV11-2 to TRBJ1-2, with TRBD1 matching over 7 bases. Germline CDR1 is SGHAT and CDR2 is FQNNGV. The CDR3 is made up of 16 amino acids. V dropped 6 bases and J dropped 3; count of bases not matched to a gene: 13. DNA of the CDR3: TGTGCCAGCAGACCAAACCGGGACAGAGGGGACTATGGCTACACCTTC. Translated: CASRPNRDRGDYGYTF.

The V call is TRBV4-2, the J call TRBJ1-2; the match to TRBD1 covers 12 bases. Germline CDR1 reads LGHNA; CDR2 reads YNFKEQ. The junction had 4 bases not matched to a gene; V was cut back by 5 bases and J by 6 bases. The CDR3 is 14 residues long. CDR3 region: CASSRDRGRDGYTF. CDR3 DNA sequence: TGTGCCAGCAGCAGGGACAGGGGGCGCGATGGCTACACCTTC.

This clone was detected only a few times. The chain's CDR3 is CASSGWTVSPYEQYF. The CDR3, as DNA: TGCGCCAGCAGCGGATGGACAGTTTCTCCCTACGAGCAGTACTTC. The chain links TRBV5-1 to TRBJ2-7, with D tentatively TRBD1 (6 bases). CDR1 and CDR2 from the germline V gene are SGHRS and YFSETQ. This CDR3 comprises 15 residues. The ends were cut back, 4 bases at V and 2 bases at J, with 16 bases in the middle.

This clone was seen only a few times. The chain joins TRBV19 to TRBJ1-6; possibly TRBD1 for D (5 bases). Germline CDR1 is LNHDA and CDR2 is SQIVND (reference sequence). The CDR3 loop spans 16 amino acids. Trimming cost V 3 bases and J 7 bases, with 16 bases left between them. CDR3 amino acids: CASSIIGGTRNSPLHF. The DNA of the CDR3 is TGTGCCAGTAGTATTATCGGGGGTACTCGGAATTCACCCCTCCACTTT.

The V gene is TRBV6-4, the J gene TRBJ2-6, with no clear D. This CDR3 is 14 amino acids long. CDR1 MRHNA and CDR2 SNTAGT come from the germline V gene. V lost 3 bases and J 1 base, leaving 4 bases between the germline ends. The CDR3 loop is CASSDLSGANVLTF. The CDR3 DNA is TGTGCCAGCAGTGATCTATCTGGGGCCAACGTCCTGACTTTC.

The J gene is TRBJ1-6, the V gene TRBV7-8, with D possibly being TRBD1 (6 bases). CDR1 is SGHVS, CDR2 FQNEAQ, per germline. The V and J ends lost 5 bases and 7 bases respectively, with 15 bases between them. The length of the CDR3 is 15 residues. The CDR3 sequence: CASSPRDNRNSPLHF. The CDR3 DNA sequence: TGTGCCAGCAGCCCCCGGGACAACAGGAATTCACCCCTCCACTTT.